This is a list of T cell receptor beta chains from one sample in a study of shared T cell receptors in the human thymus. The protocol was immunoSEQ multiplex PCR, while the TCRdb copy is restricted to in-frame clones and leaves out a portion. Here the sample spans some 720,000 clones, approximately 88% being singletons. These records were also assigned to another study, of human thymus T cells.

Sequences were obtained from thymocytes. The receptors derive from a boy younger than two with a congenital heart defect. The CDR3 runs from the conserved cysteine through the conserved F or W. D genes are given only for firm matches. Not all rows give a size; the values are once, few, many and, for expanded clones, a class.

>-|-|13|TRBJ2-5|TRBV6-5
CASRPAGPGTQYF
TGTGCCAGCAGGCCGGCGGGACCGGGGACCCAGTACTTC
>-|TRBD1|16|TRBJ2-7|TRBV15
CATSRAVQQGLGEQYF
TGTGCCACCAGCAGAGCGGTCCAACAGGGGCTAGGGGAGCAGTACTTC
>-|TRBD1|17|TRBJ2-7|TRBV30
CAWIPEQGQGISYEQYF
TGTGCCTGGATACCCGAACAGGGGCAGGGGATATCCTACGAGCAGTACTTC
>-|TRBD2|16|TRBJ2-7|TRBV5-1
CASSSSLAGGAYEQYF
TGCGCCAGCAGCTCCTCACTAGCGGGAGGCGCCTACGAGCAGTACTTC
>-|TRBD2|19|TRBJ2-5|TRBV11-3
CASSFGFGSGREARETQYF
TGTGCCAGCAGCTTTGGGTTCGGGAGCGGGAGGGAGGCGCGAGAGACCCAGTACTTC
>-|-|15|TRBJ2-3|TRBV4-2
CASSHGQRSTDTQYF
TGTGCCAGCAGCCACGGACAGAGAAGCACAGATACGCAGTATTTT
>-|-|12|TRBJ2-3|TRBV30
CAWNLGTDTQYF
TGTGCCTGGAACCTAGGCACAGATACGCAGTATTTT
>-|TRBD2|15|TRBJ2-5|TRBV7-9
CASSSPGTRKETQYF
TGTGCCAGCAGCTCCCCCGGGACTAGAAAAGAGACCCAGTACTTC
>-|-|13|TRBJ2-2|TRBV10-3
CAIRQQGMKELFF
TGTGCCATCAGACAACAGGGAATGAAGGAGCTGTTTTTT
>-|TRBD2|17|TRBJ2-1|TRBV13
CASSTGLAGGMGDEQFF
TGTGCCAGCAGCACCGGACTAGCGGGGGGGATGGGGGATGAGCAGTTCTTC
>-|TRBD2|20|TRBJ2-1|TRBV27
CASSFRLAGPGGPRDNEQFF
TGTGCCAGCAGTTTTAGGCTAGCGGGCCCCGGGGGCCCCCGTGACAATGAGCAGTTCTTC
>-|TRBD1|13|TRBJ2-5|TRBV27
CASSSSTGGAQYF
TGTGCCAGCAGTTCCTCGACAGGGGGCGCCCAGTACTTC
>-|TRBD1|16|TRBJ2-2|TRBV19
CASSIGGGQYTGELFF
TGTGCCAGTAGTATCGGTGGGGGACAGTACACCGGGGAGCTGTTTTTT
>-|TRBD2|17|TRBJ2-1|TRBV5-4
CASSLGASGPSMNEQFF
TGTGCCAGCAGCTTGGGGGCTAGCGGCCCCTCCATGAATGAGCAGTTCTTC
>-|TRBD1|16|TRBJ2-3|TRBV5-1
CASSWSRDRGTDTQYF
TGCGCCAGCAGCTGGTCCCGGGACAGGGGGACAGATACGCAGTATTTT
>-|TRBD1|13|TRBJ1-1|TRBV28
CASNRQGNTEAFF
TGTGCCAGCAATCGACAGGGTAACACTGAAGCTTTCTTT
>-|-|15|TRBJ1-1|TRBV25-1
CASTVDGDCNTEAFF
TGTGCCAGCACTGTAGACGGGGATTGCAACACTGAAGCTTTCTTT
>-|-|14|TRBJ2-1|TRBV30
CAWRVPSPYNEQFF
TGTGCCTGGAGAGTCCCTAGCCCCTACAATGAGCAGTTCTTC
>-|-|12|TRBJ2-7|TRBV5-1
CASSGGSYEQYF
TGCGCCAGCAGCGGGGGGAGTTACGAGCAGTACTTC
>-|-|16|TRBJ1-2|TRBV7-9
CASSRRWAYLNYGYTF
TGTGCCAGCAGCAGAAGGTGGGCTTACCTAAACTATGGCTACACCTTC
>-|TRBD1|17|TRBJ1-4|TRBV27
CASSFSGQGRENEKLFF
TGTGCCAGCAGTTTTTCCGGACAGGGAAGAGAGAATGAAAAACTGTTTTTT
>once|-|14|TRBJ1-1|TRBV27
CASSKGMSDTEAFF
TGTGCCAGCAGTAAGGGGATGTCTGACACTGAAGCTTTCTTT
>-|TRBD1|16|TRBJ2-3|TRBV7-2
CASSLEGQGGTDTQYF
TGTGCCAGCAGCTTAGAGGGACAGGGGGGCACAGATACGCAGTATTTT
>-|TRBD2|18|TRBJ2-3|TRBV10-1
CASSPPAGTSPRTDTQYF
TGCGCCAGCAGCCCACCTGCCGGGACTAGTCCCCGCACAGATACGCAGTATTTT
>-|-|13|TRBJ2-1|TRBV25-1
CASSETPYNEQFF
TGTGCCAGCAGTGAAACACCTTACAATGAGCAGTTCTTC
>-|TRBD1|16|TRBJ2-2|TRBV7-9
CASSFRDRGNTGELFF
TGTGCCAGCAGCTTCCGGGACAGGGGTAATACCGGGGAGCTGTTTTTT
>-|-|15|TRBJ1-3|TRBV11-2
CASSLGVNSGNTIYF
TGTGCCAGCAGCTTAGGAGTAAACTCTGGAAACACCATATATTTT
>-|-|14|TRBJ1-2|TRBV27
CASSLRPLGYGYTF
TGTGCCAGCAGCCTCAGGCCCCTGGGCTATGGCTACACCTTC